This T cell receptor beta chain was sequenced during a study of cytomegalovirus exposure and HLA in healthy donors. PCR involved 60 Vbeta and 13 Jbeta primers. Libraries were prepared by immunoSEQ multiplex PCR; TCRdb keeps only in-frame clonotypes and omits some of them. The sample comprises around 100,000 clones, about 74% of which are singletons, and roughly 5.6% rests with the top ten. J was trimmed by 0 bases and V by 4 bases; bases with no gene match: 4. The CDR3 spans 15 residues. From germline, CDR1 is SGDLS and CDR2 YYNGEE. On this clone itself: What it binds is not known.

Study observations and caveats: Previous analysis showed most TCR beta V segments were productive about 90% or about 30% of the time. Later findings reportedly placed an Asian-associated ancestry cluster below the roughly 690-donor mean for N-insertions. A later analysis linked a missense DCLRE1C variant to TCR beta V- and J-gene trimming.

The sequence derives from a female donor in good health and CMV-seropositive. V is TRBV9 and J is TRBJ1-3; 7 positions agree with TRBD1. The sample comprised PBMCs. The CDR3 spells CASSPPGGSGNTIYF. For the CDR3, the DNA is TGTGCCAGCAGCCCCCCAGGGGGCTCTGGAAACACCATATATTTT. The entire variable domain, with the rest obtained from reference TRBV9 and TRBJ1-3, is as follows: DSGVTQTPKHLITATGQRVTLRCSPRSGDLSVYWYQQSLDQGLQFLIQYYNGEERAKGNILERFSAQQFPDLHSELNLSSLELGDSALYFCASSPPGGSGNTIYFGEGSWLTVV.